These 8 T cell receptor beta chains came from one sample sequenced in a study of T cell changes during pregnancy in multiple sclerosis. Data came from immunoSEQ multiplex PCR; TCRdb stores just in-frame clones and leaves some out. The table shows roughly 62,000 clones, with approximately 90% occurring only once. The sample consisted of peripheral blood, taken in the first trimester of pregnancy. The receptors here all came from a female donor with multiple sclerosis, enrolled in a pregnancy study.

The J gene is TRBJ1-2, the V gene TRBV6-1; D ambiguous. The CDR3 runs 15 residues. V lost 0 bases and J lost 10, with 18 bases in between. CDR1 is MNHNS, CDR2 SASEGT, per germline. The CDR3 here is CASSEAVASLSAYTF. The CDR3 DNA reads TGTGCCAGCAGTGAAGCGGTGGCCTCTCTCTCTGCCTACACCTTC.

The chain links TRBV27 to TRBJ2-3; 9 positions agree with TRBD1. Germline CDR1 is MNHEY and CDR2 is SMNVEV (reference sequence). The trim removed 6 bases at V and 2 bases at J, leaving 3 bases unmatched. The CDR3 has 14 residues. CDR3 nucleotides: TGTGCCAGCAGGAGGGACAGGGCCACAGATACGCAGTATTTT. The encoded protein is CASRRDRATDTQYF.

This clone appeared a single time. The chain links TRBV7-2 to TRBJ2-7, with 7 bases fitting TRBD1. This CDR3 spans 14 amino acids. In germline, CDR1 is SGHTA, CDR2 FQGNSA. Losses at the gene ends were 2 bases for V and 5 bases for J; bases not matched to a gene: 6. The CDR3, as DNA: TGTGCCAGCAGCTTATGGCAGGGGGACAACGAGCAGTACTTC. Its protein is CASSLWQGDNEQYF.

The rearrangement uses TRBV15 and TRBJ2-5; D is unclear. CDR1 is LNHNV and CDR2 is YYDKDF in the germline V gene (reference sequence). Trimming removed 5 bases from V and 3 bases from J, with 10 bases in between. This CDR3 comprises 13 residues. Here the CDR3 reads CATSPRRKETQYF. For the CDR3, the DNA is TGTGCCACCAGCCCGAGGCGCAAAGAGACCCAGTACTTC. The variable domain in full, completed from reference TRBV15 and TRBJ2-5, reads DAMVIQNPRYQVTQFGKPVTLSCSQTLNHNVMYWYQQKSSQAPKLLFHYYDKDFNNEADTPDNFQSRRPNTSFCFLDIRSPGLGDTAMYLCATSPRRKETQYFGPGTRLLVL.

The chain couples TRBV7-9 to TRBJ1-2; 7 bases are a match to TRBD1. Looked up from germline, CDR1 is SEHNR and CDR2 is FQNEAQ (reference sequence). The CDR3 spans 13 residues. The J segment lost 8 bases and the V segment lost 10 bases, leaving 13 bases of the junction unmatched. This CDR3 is CATLQVRGLGYTF. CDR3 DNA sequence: TGTGCCACTCTCCAAGTGAGGGGGCTGGGCTACACCTTC.

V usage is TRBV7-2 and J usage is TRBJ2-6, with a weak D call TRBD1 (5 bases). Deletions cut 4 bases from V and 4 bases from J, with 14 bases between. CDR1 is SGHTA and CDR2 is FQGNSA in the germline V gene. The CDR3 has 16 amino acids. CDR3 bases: TGTGCCAGCAGCTCCCGGCCAGGGTCCGGGGCCAACGTCCTGACTTTC. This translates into CASSSRPGSGANVLTF.

DNA for the CDR3: TGTGCCAGTAGTATACCAGGGGCGGCGAGGGAAAAACTGTTTTTT. The encoded protein is CASSIPGAAREKLFF. The chain is built from TRBV19 and TRBJ1-4; tentative D call: TRBD1 (6 bases). The length of the CDR3 is 15 residues. Germline V gene data show CDR1 as LNHDA and CDR2 as SQIVND (reference sequence). V was pared by 2 bases and J by 8 bases, with 15 bases between.

The CDR3 reads CASSLTGDYGYTF. As DNA, the CDR3 is TGTGCCAGCAGCTTGACAGGGGACTATGGCTACACCTTC. The chain joins TRBV7-9 to TRBJ1-2; 8 bases match TRBD1. The trim removed 3 bases at V and 3 bases at J, leaving 0 bases unmatched. The V gene's germline CDR1 is SEHNR and CDR2 FQNEAQ (reference sequence). This CDR3 has 13 residues.